Below are 10 T cell receptor beta chains sequenced from a single sample in a study of blood T cell repertoires in COVID-19. Profiled with immunoSEQ multiplex PCR; TCRdb holds only in-frame clones, not every one. The sample holds about 130,000 clones; more than 60% are singletons and the top ten take approximately 1.9%. The sample was peripheral blood. The receptors stem from a woman aged 70-85 years with acute or convalescent COVID-19.

This chain joins TRBV11-2 and TRBJ2-3, with 9 nucleotides matching TRBD2. Germline V gives CDR1 SGHAT, CDR2 FQNNGV. This CDR3 is 15 amino acids long. After removal of 6 bases from V and 1 base from J, the junction contained 5 bases not matched to a gene. The CDR3 sequence: CASSPRLAGTDTQYF. For the CDR3, the DNA is TGTGCCAGCAGTCCTAGACTAGCGGGCACAGATACGCAGTATTTT.

V and J are TRBV5-6 and TRBJ2-5; 9 bases map to TRBD2. CDR3 length: 15 residues. V shed 3 bases, J shed 6 bases, and the junction held 9 bases outside the gene matches. The V gene's germline CDR1 is SGHDT and CDR2 YYEEEE. CDR3 nucleotide sequence: TGTGCCAGCAGCTCGTTAGCGGGAGCTAGGAAGACCCAGTACTTC. Protein sequence: CASSSLAGARKTQYF.

This clone was seen a few times. V and J are TRBV2 and TRBJ2-5; 7 bases agree with TRBD1. The CDR3 is 13 residues long. CDR1 is SNHLY, CDR2 FYNNEI, per germline. J gave up 5 bases and V 5 bases, and 5 bases lay outside the gene matches. Here the CDR3 DNA reads TGTGCCAGCAGTTACAGGGGTTACGAGACCCAGTACTTC. It codes for CASSYRGYETQYF.

The chain recombines TRBV7-2 with TRBJ1-5; 8 bases are shared with TRBD1. The ends lost 2 bases at V and 6 bases at J; junction bases unmatched: 12. There are 17 residues in the CDR3. Per germline, CDR1 SGHTA and CDR2 FQGNSA. CDR3 sequence reads: CASSLSRTGIVGQPQHF. DNA for the CDR3: TGTGCCAGCAGCTTAAGTCGGACAGGGATTGTTGGTCAGCCCCAGCATTTT.

CDR3 protein: CAWSRSDEKLFF. CDR3 nucleotides: TGTGCCTGGAGTCGGAGTGATGAAAAACTGTTTTTT. The chain has TRBV30 and TRBJ1-4; D unresolved. The ends were cut back, 2 bases at V and 6 bases at J, with 7 bases in the middle. The CDR3 sequence is 12 residues long. The germline CDR1 and CDR2 sequences are GTSNPN and SVGIG (reference sequence).

The chain is built from TRBV6-5 and TRBJ2-6; tentatively, D is TRBD2 (7 bases). The V end lost 10 bases, the J end lost 2 bases, and 9 bases lay between the germline ends. The CDR3 extends over 13 amino acids. Germline V gene lookup returns CDR1 MNHEY and CDR2 SVGAGI. CDR3 coding DNA: TGTGCCACCGGGGGGCCTGGGGCCAACGTCCTGACTTTC. Translating it yields CATGGPGANVLTF.

The chain has TRBV28 and TRBJ2-3; 8 positions agree with TRBD2. The CDR3 loop spans 15 amino acids. Germline-derived CDR1 and CDR2 are MDHEN and SYDVKM. J gave up 2 bases and V 11 bases, and 12 bases lay outside the gene matches. CDR3 region: CAESGAGVNTDTQYF. The CDR3 nucleotides are TGTGCCGAAAGCGGAGCGGGAGTTAACACAGATACGCAGTATTTT.

The chain has TRBV12-5 and TRBJ1-1, with unresolved D. Trimming took 1 base from V and 5 from J, leaving 11 bases between them. Germline V gives CDR1 LGHNT, CDR2 FRNRAP. This CDR3 contains 14 residues. The CDR3 loop is CASGLGQPWTEAFF. CDR3 nucleotide sequence: TGTGCTAGTGGTTTGGGACAACCTTGGACTGAAGCTTTCTTT.

This CDR3 is CASSGYRPNQPQHF. The CDR3 nucleotides read TGTGCCAGCAGTGGTTACAGGCCCAATCAGCCCCAGCATTTT. The rearrangement uses TRBV2 and TRBJ1-5, with D perhaps matching TRBD1 (5 bases). This CDR3 is built from 14 residues. The V end was cut by 4 bases, the J end by 3 bases, with 10 bases between. Per germline, CDR1 SNHLY and CDR2 FYNNEI.

This clone was counted once. The chain recombines TRBV7-2 with TRBJ2-1; weak D call: TRBD2 (6 bases). V lost 5 bases and J 0 bases, leaving 17 bases between the germline ends. This CDR3 has 17 amino acids. The germline V gene encodes CDR1 SGHTA and CDR2 FQGNSA. DNA for the CDR3: TGTGCCAGCAGCGGAAGCCCGGGGCGGGACTCCTACAATGAGCAGTTCTTC. Protein: CASSGSPGRDSYNEQFF.